The present T cell receptor beta chain was sequenced within a study of cytomegalovirus exposure and HLA in healthy donors. Per the germline V gene, CDR1 is SGHVS and CDR2 is FQNEAQ. The V end lost 5 bases, the J end lost 0 bases, and 14 bases lay between the germline ends. The CDR3 has 17 amino acids. In the PCR, 60 Vbeta and 13 Jbeta primers were used. The table came from immunoSEQ multiplex PCR; TCRdb's copy has only in-frame clones and leaves some out. In the table there are approximately 210,000 clones, roughly 77% of which are singletons. The receptor was derived from a male donor in good health and CMV-seropositive. The chain carries TRBV7-8 and TRBJ2-6; D uncertain. Sequenced: PBMCs. The CDR3 protein is CASSETSYSSGANVLTF. CDR3 coding DNA: TGTGCCAGCAGCGAGACGTCCTACAGCTCTGGGGCCAACGTCCTGACTTTC.